Listed below are T cell receptor beta chains from one sample, sequenced in a study of cytomegalovirus exposure and HLA in healthy donors. Profiled with immunoSEQ multiplex PCR; TCRdb holds only in-frame clones, not every one. The data contain more than 90,000 clones, around 80% of them singletons. Sequencing was carried out using PBMCs. The receptors were gathered from a man younger than 45 in good health and CMV-seropositive. CDR3s leave out the opening cysteine and the closing phenylalanine or tryptophan.

j_call v_call cdr3_aa
TRBJ2-3 TRBV7-7 ASSLAITAGGPGDTQY
TRBJ2-7 TRBV10-2 ASSETGGGTYEQY
TRBJ2-7 TRBV6-4 ASSSGLGYEQY
TRBJ2-7 TRBV6-8 ASSCRDRASYEQY
TRBJ1-2 TRBV7-9 ASSYDRGRRGYT
TRBJ1-1 TRBV9 ASSVDPGAEAF
TRBJ1-4 TRBV28 ASSFSGSANEKLF
TRBJ1-2 TRBV7-2 ASSLGVHDFGYT
TRBJ1-6 TRBV5-1 ASRYDGTADSPLH
TRBJ2-1 TRBV7-6 ASSVGTAVTYNEQF
TRBJ1-6 TRBV6-1 ASNGGQPLH